The sequence of this T cell receptor beta chain was determined in a study of shared clonotypes between healthy human individuals. The protocol was immunoSEQ multiplex PCR, while the TCRdb copy is restricted to in-frame clones and leaves out a portion. This repertoire shows millions of clones, under 95% found once; its top ten account for roughly 1.7%. The V gene's germline CDR1 is LNHDA and CDR2 SQIVND (reference sequence). The CDR3 is 14 amino acids. Trimming left V 6 bases short and J 4 bases short, with 15 bases between. Positively selected for CCR7, the CD45RO-negative cells used as naive CD8 cells excluded terminally differentiated effector memory CD45RA+ cells.

This chain links TRBV19 with TRBJ1-2; D is perhaps TRBD1 (6 bases). This sequence originates from a man between 18 and 35 years old in good health. Some clones in this sample may be carry-over from other donors' samples. Material for sequencing was naive CD8+ T cells from PBMCs. CDR3 DNA: TGTGCCAGTAGGATCAGGGGCGAATCCTATGGCTACACCTTC. Translated, it gives CASRIRGESYGYTF.